This T cell receptor beta chain was found in a study of cytomegalovirus exposure and HLA in healthy donors (TCRdb year 2017). Context from the whole study: An earlier analysis of approximately 600 of the donors reported about 250 Gb of sequence data and some 120 million unique TCR beta sequences from about 179 million T cells. To predict cytomegalovirus infection status, the study combined high-throughput TCR immunosequencing, statistical association of individual TCRs with disease status, and machine learning. In an earlier analysis of over 550 of the donors, high-throughput TCR beta sequencing was used to judge whether each TCR beta V gene segment behaved as functional or pseudogenic. A later genetic analysis used genome-wide SNP genotypes for about 60% of the 666 donors, treating that subset as a discovery cohort. In the later analysis, no new phenotypic data were used to find candidate immune exposures; instead, reliance was placed on TCR beta sequences and their occurrence across donors. Four to six DR-DQ haplotypes were handled as single units for association and clustering because linkage in the cohort was strong. Typing coverage differed by locus: A, B, C, DRB1 and DQB1 were typed in about 620-640 donors, DQA1 in 522, DPA1 in around 610, and DPB1 in 400 to 480. In addition to the first cohort of about 650 subjects, a separate validation cohort of 130 or so different subjects was used. Every discovery cohort repertoire had been produced on one sequencing platform. Using immunosequencing, the study profiled T cell repertoires from about 620 subjects and related those repertoires to cytomegalovirus serostatus. To study patterns of TCR occurrence, a later analysis re-analyzed previously published TCR beta repertoires from around 700 donors and added high-resolution HLA genotyping. Of the roughly 400 genotyped donors, 81% fell in the genetic ancestry cluster associated with self-reported Caucasian donors. Among about 400 genotyped donors of the cohort, an average of around 240,000 unique TCR beta nucleotide sequences was sequenced per donor, of which approximately 19% were non-productive. An early release covering roughly 640 HLA-typed donors comprised about 320 gigabases of sequencing data and around 85 million unique TCR sequences. Alongside the repertoire data, information on donor age, sex, ethnicity and CMV serostatus was compiled. Both class I and class II loci were covered by HLA typing, at four-digit resolution. The study aimed to test whether signatures of past pathogen exposure could be identified by cataloging public T cell receptors.

Results the study describes overall, beyond this receptor: Because counts were too low, approximately 18 rarely observed V segments, including chromosome 9 orphons, were excluded from the earlier analysis of under 650 of the donors. In a later analysis, the rate of TCR association differed among HLA loci, with DRB1 alleles having the most associated TCRs and HLA-C alleles having the fewest. Only TCR beta chains were sequenced in this cohort, and the absence of alpha or paired-chain data limited detectable features. Sequencing depth was assumed to be roughly uniform across donors in the presence/absence analyses, though that assumption may not hold. In a later analysis, HLA-associated TCR beta chains showed more clonal expansion and lower generation probabilities than non-associated chains that were equally common. The study gave a list of 150 to 200 TCR beta chains associated with cytomegalovirus. A later analysis reported that several top co-occurrence clusters appeared linked to parvovirus B19, influenza, CMV and Epstein-Barr virus. In a later analysis, some 18,000 TCR beta sequences were associated with specific HLA alleles at a false discovery rate of 0.05. A later genetic analysis associated a missense DCLRE1C variant with V-gene and J-gene trimming of TCR beta chains, and an independent cohort replicated the association. Most TCR sequences were seen in very few donors, while some public TCRs were found in many individuals. Three of the identified cytomegalovirus-associated TCR beta chains were confirmed in vitro to be specific for cytomegalovirus antigens. Compared with the roughly 700-donor mean, donors in an Asian-associated ancestry cluster had fewer N-insertions in productive TCRs, according to a later genetic analysis. Because HLA typing was unavailable for some donors at each locus, only the typed subset was used in association tests. Broadly in line with IMGT annotations, most TCR beta V segments showed up in productive rearrangements about 87% or about 30% of the time in an earlier analysis of 587 of the donors. It was suggested by the authors that the approach could potentially be generalized to other disease states and immunological phenotypes. In a later analysis, most CMV-associated TCR beta chains were found to appear HLA-restricted, with HLA associations seemingly driven largely by CMV exposure. A further reported finding was that TCR beta sequences accurately predicted the HLA-A and HLA-B alleles for most subjects in the first cohort. In both the original and validation cohorts, the classifier was reported to diagnose cytomegalovirus status with high specificity and sensitivity. Assigning TCR associations to individual alleles was difficult when HLA alleles, especially DR and DQ, strongly co-occurred. Immune exposure information for the cohort was limited to CMV serostatus. Correlated functional status among segregating V segments might be attributable to linkage disequilibrium, but an unknown experimental factor could not be ruled out. A group of highly shared sequence variants was considered likely to be a technical artifact of the sequencing pipeline. Some IMGT-functional V segments, including TRBV6-2 and TRBV6-3, could not be told apart with the 87-base-pair reads, so those segments were excluded.

The cohort was made up of around 720 healthy bone marrow donors. All cohort members were sampled while nominally healthy, although unrecorded immune exposures were likely present. The donor was CMV seronegative and belonged to the group of 352 seronegative cohort members. A peripheral blood sample was collected from each donor, and TCR beta sequencing was performed on peripheral blood mononuclear cells. The Qiagen DNeasy Blood Extraction Kit was used to extract genomic DNA from the blood cell samples. The library was produced with the immunoSEQ multiplex PCR assay. The multiplex PCR relied on a mix of 60 forward primers for TCR Vbeta segments and 13 reverse primers for TCR Jbeta segments. Amplification of the CDR3 region of rearranged TCR beta genes was performed with a multiplex PCR assay on genomic DNA. The amplified TCR beta libraries were sequenced on the Illumina HiSeq System as 87-base-pair reads. In the original analysis: A later analysis tallied 75 million to 95 million unique TCR beta chains across the 660 or so repertoires, and around 10 million of those chains were shared by two or more donors. A nearest-neighbor algorithm error-corrected the raw reads and collapsed the reads into unique sequences, merging closely related sequences to remove PCR and sequencing errors. To assign V, D and J gene segments, CDR3 sequences were aligned to IMGT reference sequences. For a sequence to be retained, at least a six-nucleotide match to both a V gene segment and a J gene segment was required. A rearrangement was called productive if the CDR3 had no stop codons and remained in frame with V and J, and every other rearrangement was called non-productive. Following IMGT convention, CDR3 was defined as the stretch from the second conserved V-encoded cysteine to the conserved J-encoded phenylalanine. In an earlier analysis of around 540 of the donors, sequences lacking an unambiguous match to a single V gene segment were excluded. In an earlier analysis of about 590 of the donors, a V segment was called functional when productive rearrangements were above 56.7%, and segregating when the standard deviation between donors exceeded 5%. To diagnose cytomegalovirus status from the catalog of TCR beta chain sequences, a statistical classification framework was built. V and J gene assignment, in a later analysis, came from comparing TCR nucleotide sequences with IMGT/GENE-DB human TR gene sequences. In a later analysis, CDR3 sequences and most-parsimonious VDJ recombination scenarios were assigned using the TCRdist pipeline. In a later analysis, each TCR beta chain was defined by its CDR3 amino acid sequence together with its V-gene family, and reads lacking a unique V-gene family were excluded. A later analysis removed 450 to 600 highly shared, low-generation-probability nucleotide sequences to deal with suspected cross-contamination and a sequencing artifact. A later analysis calculated a clonal expansion index for each public chain from normalized within-repertoire ranks of inferred template counts. In a later analysis, generation probabilities were computed using a VDJ recombination model fitted to out-of-frame rearrangements, and the results were checked against IGoR. Hypergeometric tests were used in a later analysis to score TCR-TCR, TCR-HLA and TCR-CMV co-occurrence, with a repertoire-size bias correction applied to the TCR pairs. False discovery rates were estimated in a later analysis by permuting HLA or CMV assignments 20 times. In a later analysis, co-occurring TCRs were grouped with DBSCAN, and TCRdist sequence similarity was added when clustering was performed within HLA-allele-positive subsets. Repertoires with fewer than 30,000 or more than 120,000 public chains were left out of co-occurrence clustering, as were a handful of repertoires with anomalous nucleotide sharing. TCRdb retrieved this table from immuneACCESS and kept in-frame rearrangements only. Not all clones are present; in checked studies, unresolved V genes account for under half, and no reason is known for the remainder. That table supplies the V and J calls and clone size; D and trimming were determined from the DNA. In this sample the table shows more than 30,000 clones, about 74% of which occur a single time. The ten largest clones represent about 5.7% of the sample.

CDR3 length: 14 amino acids, cysteine to phenylalanine. Of all the DNA, just the CDR3 is kept, 42 bases in frame from base 1. V gives up 2 bases and J gives up 2 bases, and the segment between their germline ends measures 7 bases. Looking up the germline V gene yields CDR1 MNHEY and CDR2 SVGAGI. This clone was seen more than once but under ten times. The specificity of this receptor is unknown. No much larger clone exists at a distance of one base, and base qualities are not known. This clonotype originated in a man under 40 in good health and CMV-seronegative. The sequenced sample consisted of PBMCs. The V gene is TRBV6-5 and the J gene is TRBJ2-1, with a tentative D gene TRBD1 over 5 matching bases. The CDR3 amino acid sequence is: CASSYGATYNEQFF. The nucleotide sequence is TGTGCCAGCAGTTACGGGGCCACCTACAATGAGCAGTTCTTC.